These T cell receptor beta chains were read from a single sample in a study of regulatory T cells in long-lasting Graves disease. TCRdb analysed the multiplex PCR reads with MiXCR anew, one entry per CDR3 protein. The top ten clones hold 8% to 10% of a sample with roughly 500,000 distinct CDR3 sequences, 13% of them seen once. Another study also made use of these data, one on T cells in Graves' hyperthyroidism and ophthalmopathy.

The sequencing here drew on peripheral blood mononuclear cells (PBMCs), taken at new diagnosis, from a patient treated with antithyroid drugs. Every receptor here comes from a man aged 25 to 40 with Graves disease. CDR3s include the opening cysteine and the closing phenylalanine or tryptophan. A D gene is named only where the DNA matches it firmly. Clone size is not always given. Where it is, it says once, few, many or a class for expanded clones.

many,TRBV25-1,TRBJ1-1,TRBD1,CASSPGWDRAKGTEAFF,TGTGCCAGCAGCCCCGGGTGGGACAGGGCCAAGGGCACTGAAGCTTTCTTT
few,TRBV27,TRBJ2-2,-,CASSFLRTGELFF,TGTGCCAGCAGTTTCCTACGCACCGGGGAGCTGTTTTTT
few,TRBV9,TRBJ2-1,-,CASSVRDYNEQFF,TGTGCCAGCAGCGTGCGGGATTACAATGAGCAGTTCTTC
many,TRBV5-1,TRBJ2-1,-,CASRPDPGALYNEQFF,TGCGCCAGCAGGCCTGATCCCGGGGCTTTATACAATGAGCAGTTCTTC
few,TRBV20-1,TRBJ1-5,-,CSAGSGRNQPQHF,TGCAGTGCCGGGTCCGGGCGCAATCAGCCCCAGCATTTT
once,TRBV15,TRBJ2-7,TRBD1,CATSRRRQGEIQYEQYF,TGTGCCACCAGCAGACGGAGACAGGGAGAAATACAATACGAGCAGTACTTC
many,TRBV2,TRBJ2-1,TRBD2,CASSGLAALSSYNEQFF,TGTGCCAGCTCGGGACTAGCGGCACTCAGCTCCTACAATGAGCAGTTCTTC
many,TRBV20-1,TRBJ1-2,-,CSARDAAGRSYGYTF,TGCAGTGCTAGAGATGCGGCAGGGCGGTCGTATGGCTACACCTTC
few,TRBV19,TRBJ2-1,-,CASSIIGLYSEQFF,TGTGCCAGTAGTATCATAGGACTTTACAGTGAGCAGTTCTTC
many,TRBV7-8,TRBJ2-7,-,CASSPDLGFGEQYF,TGTGCCAGCAGCCCCGACCTGGGGTTCGGCGAGCAGTACTTC
-,TRBV13,TRBJ2-7,TRBD2,CASSTREGYEQYF,TGTGCCAGCAGCACCCGGGAGGGCTACGAGCAGTACTTC
many,TRBV11-2,TRBJ1-2,-,CASSHPRESLYGYTF,TGTGCCAGCAGCCACCCAAGGGAAAGTTTGTATGGCTACACCTTC
many,TRBV12-3/TRBV12-4,TRBJ2-1,-,CASSLNPRQRAHNEQFF,TGTGCCAGCAGTCTTAACCCCCGGCAGCGGGCTCACAATGAGCAGTTCTTC
few,TRBV27,TRBJ1-6,-,CASSLTYLYSPLHF,TGTGCCAGCAGTTTGACCTACCTTTATTCACCCCTCCACTTT
many,TRBV2,TRBJ2-7,-,CASSERVNAYEQYF,TGTGCCAGCAGTGAGCGGGTAAATGCCTACGAGCAGTACTTC
many,TRBV27,TRBJ2-1,TRBD2,CASSLRYRTSGNHEQFF,TGTGCCAGCAGTTTACGTTACAGGACTAGCGGGAACCATGAGCAGTTCTTC
-,TRBV5-1,TRBJ2-1,TRBD1,CASSLEGWGQSLIYNEQFF,TGCGCCAGCAGCTTGGAGGGTTGGGGACAGTCCTTAATCTACAATGAGCAGTTCTTC
many,TRBV6-1,TRBJ1-4,TRBD1,CASSEHPQGATNEKLFF,TGTGCCAGCAGTGAACATCCCCAGGGGGCAACTAATGAAAAACTGTTTTTT
many,TRBV5-1,TRBJ2-7,-,CASSLTAPRGSYEQYF,TGCGCCAGCAGCTTAACCGCCCCACGGGGTTCCTACGAGCAGTACTTC
-,TRBV9,TRBJ1-4,-,CASSAEETSTNEKLFF,TGTGCCAGCAGCGCCGAGGAAACATCCACTAATGAAAAACTGTTTTTT
many,TRBV7-3,TRBJ2-3,TRBD2,CASSPRAGGPMTQYF,TGTGCCAGCAGCCCCAGAGCGGGAGGGCCTATGACGCAGTATTTT
many,TRBV11-2,TRBJ2-1,TRBD2,CASSTRTSGGPVKDEQFF,TGTGCCAGCAGTACCCGGACTAGCGGGGGACCCGTTAAGGATGAGCAGTTCTTC
many,TRBV6-2/TRBV6-3,TRBJ2-5,-,CASIRGETQYF,TGTGCCAGTATCAGGGGAGAGACCCAGTACTTC
many,TRBV29-1,TRBJ2-1,TRBD2,CSVDAASGAYNEQFF,TGCAGCGTTGATGCGGCTAGCGGAGCATACAATGAGCAGTTCTTC
many,TRBV9,TRBJ2-2,-,CASSFSGEGTGELFF,TGTGCCAGCAGCTTCTCGGGAGAGGGCACCGGGGAGCTGTTTTTT